This TCR beta chain was documented in a study of blood T cell repertoires in COVID-19. Study background: From the United States, Italy and Spain came samples of acute and convalescent COVID-19. PBMCs, B-cell-depleted T cells, or T cells provided the cDNA or gDNA that made up the material.

Germline assignment: CDR1 MNHEY and CDR2 SVGEGT. Trimming took off 6 bases at V and 0 bases at J, with 6 bases between the two ends. There are 12 residues in the CDR3. In the original analysis: Amplification of reference gene primers was used by the study to estimate nucleated cell counts. The method was immunoSEQ multiplex PCR; TCRdb's version includes in-frame clones alone and lacks a portion of them. The V and J calls and clone size are taken from that table; D and trimming were inferred from the DNA. The table shows 85,000 to 95,000 clones, with 88% occurring only once. Sequenced material: peripheral blood. The clonotype originates from a man in his sixties with acute or convalescent COVID-19. The chain has TRBV6-2 or TRBV6-3 and TRBJ2-7; no reliable D call. DNA of the CDR3: TGTGCCAGCAGCCCCGTCTCCTACGAGCAGTACTTC. It yields the protein CASSPVSYEQYF.